This TCR beta chain was observed in a study of long-term antiretroviral therapy in people with HIV. General study findings and limits: ART preceded a rise in diversity that nonetheless stayed lower than in transplant donor controls. Clones expanded before ART dominated the repertoire at all time points.

The study drew at least one pre-ART and at least two post-ART PBMC samples from every donor. All participants with HIV were treated in the United States. With survey level as its setting, the immunoSEQ assay was v3.0. TCRdb keeps only in-frame clones here, not all; method: immunoSEQ multiplex PCR. The sample has around 29,000 clones; about 85% are singletons. Turning to this clone: What it binds is not known.

This CDR3 has 14 amino acids. V was cut by 2 bases and J by 4 bases, with 11 bases left in between. The germline V gene encodes CDR1 MDHEN and CDR2 SYDVKM. This rearrangement joins TRBV28 to TRBJ1-2, with D unclear. This TCR was sampled from a man aged 18-30 years with HIV. The sequences come from unsorted PBMCs, collected 1.1 years after starting antiretroviral therapy. CDR3 region: CASSLKVDGYGYTF. The DNA for the CDR3 is TGTGCCAGCAGTTTAAAGGTGGATGGCTATGGCTACACCTTC.